One and the same sample provided the 3 T cell receptor beta chains below, sequenced in a study of Graves' ophthalmopathy and Graves' hyperthyroidism. As the template, RNA transcripts were used to amplify TCR beta CDR3 regions. The authors performed first-round RT-PCR with HTBI primers and then a second-round multiplex PCR. A single record per CDR3 protein comes from TCRdb applying MiXCR to the multiplex PCR reads. This table holds hundreds of thousands of distinct CDR3 sequences, about 20% found once. The sequencing input was peripheral blood. These receptors came from a woman in her late teens or twenties with stable Graves' hyperthyroidism. Some clones in this sample may be carry-over from other donors' samples.

This clonotype was recorded once. The chain employs TRBV30 and TRBJ2-7; D is ambiguous. This CDR3 has 14 residues. Trimming shortened V by 5 bases and J by 3 bases, and 17 bases separated the two germline ends. The V gene's germline CDR1 is GTSNPN and CDR2 SVGIG (reference sequence). The DNA of the CDR3 is TGTGCCTGGGAGAAAATGACCGATTTCTACGAGCAGTACTTC. This encodes CAWEKMTDFYEQYF.

This clonotype has at least ten counts. The chain combines TRBV28 with TRBJ1-2, with unresolved D. Germline CDR1 reads MDHEN; CDR2 reads SYDVKM. The CDR3 totals 15 residues. The germline V and J ends were trimmed by 3 bases and 5 bases, with 16 bases remaining between them. CDR3 amino acids: CASSLGWSQLYGYTF. DNA of the CDR3: TGTGCCAGCAGTTTGGGGTGGTCGCAGCTATATGGCTACACCTTC.

There are many counts of this clonotype. V and J are TRBV12-3 or TRBV12-4 and TRBJ2-7; D remains unclear. The CDR3 runs 12 residues. Trimming stripped 0 bases from V and 5 bases from J, with 5 bases between. The CDR3 is CASSLAPHEQYF. The CDR3 DNA reads TGTGCCAGCAGTTTAGCCCCCCACGAGCAGTACTTC.